This T cell receptor (beta chain) came from a study of Graves' ophthalmopathy and Graves' hyperthyroidism. As for the study in general: Peripheral blood sampling occurred at initial diagnosis, before any treatment.

Germline V lookup: CDR1 MNHEY, CDR2 SVGAGI. This CDR3 is 14 amino acids long. V dropped 6 bases and J dropped 4; count of bases not matched to a gene: 8. Study results and caveats: Among thyroid clonotypes expanded above 0.001 frequency, most also appeared in blood.

This clonotype showed up just a few times. The antigen remains undetermined. Moderate-to-severe activity, CAS ≥3, NOSPECS ≥4 and a duration under 3 months were seen in donors with ophthalmopathy. The TCR beta CDR3 regions underwent amplification from RNA transcripts. The authors performed first-round RT-PCR with HTBI primers and then a second-round multiplex PCR. TCRdb re-derived calls from the multiplex PCR reads in MiXCR, one entry per CDR3 protein. Of more than 550,000 distinct CDR3 sequences listed, about 38% were seen once; the top ten hold more than 2.5%. This rearrangement joins TRBV6-5 to TRBJ1-1, with 7 bases aligning to TRBD1. The sample taken for sequencing was peripheral blood. The clonotype originates from an adult man with Graves' ophthalmopathy. The CDR3 DNA reads TGTGCCAGCAGACCCGGGACAGCGGGCACTGAAGCTTTCTTT. This translates into CASRPGTAGTEAFF.